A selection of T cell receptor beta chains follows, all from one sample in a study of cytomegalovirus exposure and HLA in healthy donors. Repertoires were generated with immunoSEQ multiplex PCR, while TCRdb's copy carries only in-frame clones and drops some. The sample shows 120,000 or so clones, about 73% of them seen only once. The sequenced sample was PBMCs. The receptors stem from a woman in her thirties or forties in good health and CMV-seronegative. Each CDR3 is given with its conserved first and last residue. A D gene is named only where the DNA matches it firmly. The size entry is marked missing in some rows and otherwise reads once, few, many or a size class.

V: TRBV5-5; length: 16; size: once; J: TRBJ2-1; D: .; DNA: TGTGCCAGCAGCTTGGGCGGACTTCGCTCCTACAATGAGCAGTTCTTC; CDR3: CASSLGGLRSYNEQFF
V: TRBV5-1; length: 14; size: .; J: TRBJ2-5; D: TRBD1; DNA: TGCGCCAGCAGCTTCGGGACAGGACAAGAGACCCAGTACTTC; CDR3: CASSFGTGQETQYF
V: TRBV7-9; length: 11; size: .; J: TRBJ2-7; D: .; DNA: TGTTCCAGCAGCTTCAGTCGCGAGCAGTACTTC; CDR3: CSSSFSREQYF
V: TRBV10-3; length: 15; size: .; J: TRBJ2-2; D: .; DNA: TGTGCCATCAGTGAGCTTCTATCGAACACCGGGGAGCTGTTTTTT; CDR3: CAISELLSNTGELFF
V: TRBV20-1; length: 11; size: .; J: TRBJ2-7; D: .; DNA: TGCAGCCAAACAGAGTACTACGAGCAGTACTTC; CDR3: CSQTEYYEQYF
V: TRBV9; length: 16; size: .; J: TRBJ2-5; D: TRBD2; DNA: TGTGCCAGCAGCGTGGGACTAGCGGCCTACCAAGAGACCCAGTACTTC; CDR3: CASSVGLAAYQETQYF
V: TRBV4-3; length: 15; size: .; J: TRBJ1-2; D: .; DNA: TGCGCCAGCAGCCAAGATCGGGGGGTTAACTATGGCTACACCTTC; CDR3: CASSQDRGVNYGYTF
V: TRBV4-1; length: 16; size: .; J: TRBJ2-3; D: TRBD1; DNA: TGCGCCAGCAGCCTCGAAGGGGGCGGGCCCGCAGATACGCAGTATTTT; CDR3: CASSLEGGGPADTQYF
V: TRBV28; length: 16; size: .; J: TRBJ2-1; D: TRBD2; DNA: TGTGCCAGCAGCTCGGCCGGGACTAGCGGGAACAATGAGCAGTTCTTC; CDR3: CASSSAGTSGNNEQFF
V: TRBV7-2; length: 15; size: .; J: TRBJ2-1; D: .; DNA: TGTGCCAGCAGCTTAGTCAGGTGGGGCCCCAATGAGCAGTTCTTC; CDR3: CASSLVRWGPNEQFF
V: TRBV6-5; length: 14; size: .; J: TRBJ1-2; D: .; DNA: TGTGCCAGCAGCTCTAGATTACCTAACTATGGCTACACCTTC; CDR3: CASSSRLPNYGYTF
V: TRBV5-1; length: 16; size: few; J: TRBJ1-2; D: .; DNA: TGCGCCAGCAGCTCCAACACAGACAGGTACCCGTTGAGGTACACCTTC; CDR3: CASSSNTDRYPLRYTF
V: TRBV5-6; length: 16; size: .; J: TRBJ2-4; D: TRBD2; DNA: TGTGCCAGCAGCACGGGACTAGTAGACGCCCCGGACATTCAGTACTTC; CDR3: CASSTGLVDAPDIQYF
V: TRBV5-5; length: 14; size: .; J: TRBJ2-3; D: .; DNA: TGTGCCAGCAGCTCCGGGATCATGCAGGATACGCAGTATTTT; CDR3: CASSSGIMQDTQYF
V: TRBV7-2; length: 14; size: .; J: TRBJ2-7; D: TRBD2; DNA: TGTGCCAGCAGCTTAGTAGCGGGAGACTACGAGCAGTACTTC; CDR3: CASSLVAGDYEQYF
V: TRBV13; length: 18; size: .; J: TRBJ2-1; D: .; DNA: TGTGCCAGCAGCTGGGGACACAGGGTGCACTCGAACTTAACGTGCATGTTCTTC; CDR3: CASSWGHRVHSNLTCMFF
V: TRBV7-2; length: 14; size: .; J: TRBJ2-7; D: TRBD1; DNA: TGTGCCAGCAGCGTTGACAGGGGGCCTTACGAGCAGTACTTC; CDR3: CASSVDRGPYEQYF
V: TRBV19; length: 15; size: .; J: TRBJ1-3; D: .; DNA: TGTGCCAGTAGTAGCGGGACTAACTCTGGAAACACCATATATTTT; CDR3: CASSSGTNSGNTIYF
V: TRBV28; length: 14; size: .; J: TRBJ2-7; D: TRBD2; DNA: TGTGCCAGCAGTTTCCGCGGGAGGGCCTACGAGCAGTACTTC; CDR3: CASSFRGRAYEQYF
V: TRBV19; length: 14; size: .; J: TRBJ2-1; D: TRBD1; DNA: TGTGCCAGTAGCCGGACAGGCAGCGACAATGAGCAGTTCTTC; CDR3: CASSRTGSDNEQFF
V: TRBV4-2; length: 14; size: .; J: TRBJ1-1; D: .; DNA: TGTGCCAGCAGCCGCCAGGGAGGGAACACTGAAGCTTTCTTT; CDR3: CASSRQGGNTEAFF
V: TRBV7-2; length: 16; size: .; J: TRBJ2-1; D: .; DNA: TGTGCCAGCAGGCTCACTTCCCAGGGAAGGTACAATGAGCAGTTCTTC; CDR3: CASRLTSQGRYNEQFF
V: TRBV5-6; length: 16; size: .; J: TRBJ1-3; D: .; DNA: TGTGCCAGCAGCTTGTGGGCAGGGCTCTCTGGAAACACCATATATTTT; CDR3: CASSLWAGLSGNTIYF
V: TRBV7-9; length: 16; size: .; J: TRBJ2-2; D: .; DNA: TGTTCCAGCAGCCAATATGGACTTAGGAACACCGGGGAGCTGTTTTTT; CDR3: CSSSQYGLRNTGELFF
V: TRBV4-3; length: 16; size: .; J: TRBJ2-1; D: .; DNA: TGCGCCAGCAGCCAAGGAGGAGGGTCGGGTTTCTATGAGCAGTTCTTC; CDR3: CASSQGGGSGFYEQFF
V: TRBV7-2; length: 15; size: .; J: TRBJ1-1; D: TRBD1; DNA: TGTGCCAGCAGTTGGGGACAGGGGGGAAGGACTGAAGCTTTCTTT; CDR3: CASSWGQGGRTEAFF
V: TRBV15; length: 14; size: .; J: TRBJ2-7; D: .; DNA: TGTGCCACCAGCAGAGTTGGGGGGATCTACGAGCAGTACTTC; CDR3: CATSRVGGIYEQYF
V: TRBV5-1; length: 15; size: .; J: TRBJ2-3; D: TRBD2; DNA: TGCGCCAGCAGGGGGGGGACCAATGCCCCAGATACGCAGTATTTT; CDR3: CASRGGTNAPDTQYF
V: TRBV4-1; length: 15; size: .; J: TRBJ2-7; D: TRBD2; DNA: TGCGCCAGCAGCCTCCTGACTAGCGGGAGGTACGAGCAGTACTTC; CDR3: CASSLLTSGRYEQYF
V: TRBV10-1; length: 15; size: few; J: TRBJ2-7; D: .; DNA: TGCGCCAGCAGTGATGGAGGGCTCCCCATGGACGAGCAGTACTTC; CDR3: CASSDGGLPMDEQYF
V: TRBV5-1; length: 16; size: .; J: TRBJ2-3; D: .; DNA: TGCGCCAGCAGCTTGTCCGGGGGGCTATGGGCAGATACGCAGTATTTT; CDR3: CASSLSGGLWADTQYF
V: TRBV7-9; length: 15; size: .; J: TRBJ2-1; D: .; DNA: TGTGCCAGCAGCTCAGACAGGAGAGCCTACAATGAGCAGTTCTTC; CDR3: CASSSDRRAYNEQFF
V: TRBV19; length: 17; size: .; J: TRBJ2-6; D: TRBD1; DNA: TGTGCCAGTAGGGGGGACAGGGGAGGTTCCGGGGCCAACGTCCTGACTTTC; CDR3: CASRGDRGGSGANVLTF
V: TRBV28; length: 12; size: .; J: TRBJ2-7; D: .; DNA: TGTGCCAGCACCCTCCCGGGTAACGAGCAGTACTTC; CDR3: CASTLPGNEQYF
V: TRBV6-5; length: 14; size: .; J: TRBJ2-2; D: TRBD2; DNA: TGTGCCAGCAAGGCTAGCGGGAGTTCGAGGGAGCTGTTTTTT; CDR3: CASKASGSSRELFF